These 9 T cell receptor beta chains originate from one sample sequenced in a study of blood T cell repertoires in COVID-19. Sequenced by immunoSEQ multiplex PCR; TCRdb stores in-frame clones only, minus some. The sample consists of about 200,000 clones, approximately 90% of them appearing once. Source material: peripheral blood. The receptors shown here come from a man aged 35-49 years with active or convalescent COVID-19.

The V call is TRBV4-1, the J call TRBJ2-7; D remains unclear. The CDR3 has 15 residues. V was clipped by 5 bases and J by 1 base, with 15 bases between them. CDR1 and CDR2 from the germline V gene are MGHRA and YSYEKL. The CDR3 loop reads CASSYLGAFSYEQYF. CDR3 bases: TGCGCCAGCAGCTACCTGGGCGCTTTTTCCTACGAGCAGTACTTC.

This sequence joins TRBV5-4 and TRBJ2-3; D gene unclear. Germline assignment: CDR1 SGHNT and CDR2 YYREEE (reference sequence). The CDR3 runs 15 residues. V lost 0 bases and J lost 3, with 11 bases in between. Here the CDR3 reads CASSLVSAGTDTQYF. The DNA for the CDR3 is TGTGCCAGCAGCTTGGTTTCTGCCGGGACAGATACGCAGTATTTT.

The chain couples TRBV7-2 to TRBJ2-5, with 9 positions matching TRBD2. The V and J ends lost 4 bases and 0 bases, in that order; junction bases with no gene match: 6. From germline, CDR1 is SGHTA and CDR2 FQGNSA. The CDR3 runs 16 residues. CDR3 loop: CASSSPERGDQETQYF. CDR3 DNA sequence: TGTGCCAGCAGCTCCCCGGAGCGGGGGGACCAAGAGACCCAGTACTTC.

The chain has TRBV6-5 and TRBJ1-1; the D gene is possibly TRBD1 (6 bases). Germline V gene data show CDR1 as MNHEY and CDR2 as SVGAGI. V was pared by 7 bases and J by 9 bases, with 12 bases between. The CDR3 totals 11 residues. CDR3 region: CASTAGDKAFF. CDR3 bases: TGTGCCAGCACCGCGGGGGACAAAGCTTTCTTT.

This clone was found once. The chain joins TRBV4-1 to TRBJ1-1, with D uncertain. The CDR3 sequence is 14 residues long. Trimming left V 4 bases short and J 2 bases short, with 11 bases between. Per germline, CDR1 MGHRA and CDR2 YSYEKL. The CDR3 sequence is CASSRTEANTEAFF. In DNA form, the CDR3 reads TGCGCCAGCAGCCGTACCGAGGCTAACACTGAAGCTTTCTTT.

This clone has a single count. In DNA form, the CDR3 reads TGTGCCAGCAGCTACGGACAGGGGTTTGGCTACACCTTC. Protein sequence: CASSYGQGFGYTF. V and J are TRBV6-6 and TRBJ1-2, with TRBD1 identical over 9 bases. This CDR3 is 13 amino acids long. The V gene's germline CDR1 is MNHNY and CDR2 SVGAGI (reference sequence). With 6 bases clipped from V and 7 bases from J, the junction kept 6 bases outside the gene matches.

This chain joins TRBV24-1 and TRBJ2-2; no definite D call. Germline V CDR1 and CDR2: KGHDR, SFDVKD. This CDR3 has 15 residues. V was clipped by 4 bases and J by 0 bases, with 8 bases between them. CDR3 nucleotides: TGTGCCACCAGTGAGAGACATTCGAACACCGGGGAGCTGTTTTTT. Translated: CATSERHSNTGELFF.

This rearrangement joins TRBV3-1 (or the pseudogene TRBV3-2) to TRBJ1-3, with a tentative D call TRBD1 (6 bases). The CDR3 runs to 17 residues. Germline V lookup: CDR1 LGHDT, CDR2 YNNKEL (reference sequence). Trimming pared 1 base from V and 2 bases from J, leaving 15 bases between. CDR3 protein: CASSQGYKQGTGNTIYF. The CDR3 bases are TGTGCCAGCAGCCAAGGGTACAAACAGGGAACTGGAAACACCATATATTTT.

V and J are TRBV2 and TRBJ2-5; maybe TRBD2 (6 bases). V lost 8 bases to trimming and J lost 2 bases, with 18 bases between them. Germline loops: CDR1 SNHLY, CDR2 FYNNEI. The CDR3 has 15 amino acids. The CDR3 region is CASLWRRDRQETQYF. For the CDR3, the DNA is TGTGCCAGCTTATGGAGGAGGGATCGACAAGAGACCCAGTACTTC.